This entry describes one T cell receptor beta chain. The antigen it binds to is not known. Per-nucleotide qualities are absent, and no much larger clonotype sits a single base away. These data originate in a study of blood T cell repertoires in COVID-19 (dated by TCRdb to about 2020). General notes on the study: Collaborator samples came from the United States, Italy and Spain and covered acute and convalescent phases of COVID-19. The repertoires were released in a freely available public database intended as a resource for research on the immune response to SARS-CoV-2. Deeply sampled blood TCRbeta repertoires from subjects exposed to, actively infected with, or recovered from COVID-19 were included in the dataset. Sample metadata almost always included a de-identified subject ID, COVID-19 status, age in years and sex. The material from the prospective study consisted of cDNA or gDNA derived from T cells, B-cell-depleted T cells, or PBMCs. Samples came from the ongoing ImmuneRACE study (first 160 participants) plus 1,254 subjects from 6 global collaborators. Where HLA class I and class II types were available, the types were taken from metadata supplied by the sample provider, not from assay-based typing. Points the paper makes about the study in general: Clinical and demographic metadata were provided uncurated, with the amount varying by source and participant.

The immunoSEQ Assay, a bias-controlled multiplex PCR, was used to amplify TCRbeta CDR3 regions from genomic DNA. Per the original workflow: Nucleated cell counts per sample were estimated from amplification of reference gene primers within the assay. Sequence reads were collapsed and filtered to measure the absolute abundance of every unique TCRbeta CDR3 rearrangement. For each sample, productive Simpson clonality was calculated as the square root of Simpson's diversity index across productive rearrangements. The table comes from immuneACCESS by way of TCRdb, which keeps in-frame sequences with V and J called. Part of the clones is missing from these tables; in studies checked, under half for an unresolved V gene and the rest for unknown reasons. V and J calls and clone size are those listed in that table; D and trimming were worked out from the DNA. For this sample there are about 330,000 clones; around 87% appear just once. 5.3% of the sample goes to the ten largest clones.

Participants in the prospective study were aged about 18 to 100 years, lived in 24 United States geographic areas, and enrolled through a virtual design. Cohort assignment in the prospective study relied on participant-reported clinical history from a screening survey and a study questionnaire. For ImmuneRACE Cohort 3, a participant was defined as recovered based on two consecutive negative NP/OP PCR tests, clearance by a healthcare professional, or resolution of symptoms. In the prospective study, whole blood, serum and a nasopharyngeal or oropharyngeal swab were collected from each participant by mobile phlebotomists. Over a roughly 2-month period, participants in the prospective study had the option of providing additional blood draws and questionnaires. Before DNA extraction, blood samples from the prospective study were shipped at room temperature or frozen. CDR1 SNHLY and CDR2 FYNNEI were looked up in the germline V gene. Including cysteine and phenylalanine, the CDR3 has 13 amino acids. The DNA shown is the 39-base CDR3, in frame from base 1. Between the V and J ends, shortened by 4 bases and 2 bases respectively, the junction contains 8 bases.

This clonotype was obtained from a woman aged 25-40 years who had recovered from COVID-19. The chain links TRBV2 with TRBJ1-2, with a weak D call of TRBD1 (5 bases match). The sample consisted of PBMCs or T cells enriched from blood (not recorded which). This receptor carries the CDR3 CASSVHRNYGYTF. The nucleotides are TGTGCCAGCAGTGTACACAGGAACTATGGCTACACCTTC.